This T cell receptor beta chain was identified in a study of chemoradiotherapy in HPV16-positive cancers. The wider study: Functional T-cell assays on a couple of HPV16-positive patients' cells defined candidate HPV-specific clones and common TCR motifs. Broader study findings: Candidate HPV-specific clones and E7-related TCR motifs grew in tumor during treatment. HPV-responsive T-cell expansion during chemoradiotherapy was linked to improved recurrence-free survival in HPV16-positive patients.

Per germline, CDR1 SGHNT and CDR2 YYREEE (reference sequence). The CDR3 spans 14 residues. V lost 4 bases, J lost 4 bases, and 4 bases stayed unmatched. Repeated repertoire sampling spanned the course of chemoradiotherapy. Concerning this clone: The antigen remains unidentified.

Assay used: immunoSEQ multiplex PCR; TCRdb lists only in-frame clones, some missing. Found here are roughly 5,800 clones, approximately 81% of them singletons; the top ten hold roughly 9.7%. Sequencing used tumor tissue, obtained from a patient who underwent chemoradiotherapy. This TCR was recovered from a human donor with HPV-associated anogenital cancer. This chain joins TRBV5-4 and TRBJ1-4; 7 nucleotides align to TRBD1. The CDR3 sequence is CASSEGTVNEKLFF. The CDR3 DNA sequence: TGTGCCAGCAGCGAAGGGACAGTTAATGAAAAACTGTTTTTT.